Listed below are T cell receptor beta chains from one sample, sequenced in a study of blood T cell repertoires in COVID-19. TCRdb's table, derived via immunoSEQ multiplex PCR, lists solely in-frame clones and lacks some. This sample has approximately 170,000 clones, with just over 90% found just once. The sample comprised peripheral blood. These receptors all come from a woman aged 60 to 75 with COVID-19, enrolled during active disease. Both conserved end residues are part of each CDR3. A D gene is named only where the DNA matches it firmly. The listing skips clone size in some rows; elsewhere it reads once, few, many or a size class.

NA,TRBD1,TRBV3-1/TRBV3-2,TRBJ1-4,CASSQLDRGAVKLFF,TGTGCCAGCAGCCAGCTTGACAGGGGAGCTGTAAAACTGTTTTTT
NA,TRBD1,TRBV6-5,TRBJ2-5,CASGTEKETQYF,TGTGCCAGTGGGACAGAAAAAGAGACCCAGTACTTC
NA,TRBD1,TRBV29-1,TRBJ1-1,CSVGGTVPEAFF,TGCAGCGTGGGTGGGACAGTTCCTGAAGCTTTCTTT
NA,NA,TRBV19,TRBJ1-1,CASSRLRDKNTEAFF,TGTGCCAGTAGTAGACTCCGGGACAAGAACACTGAAGCTTTCTTT
NA,NA,TRBV5-5,TRBJ1-2,CASSPGGGYTF,TGTGCCAGCAGCCCGGGGGGTGGCTACACCTTC
NA,TRBD1,TRBV10-3,TRBJ2-1,CAISELPSGQGPINEQFF,TGTGCCATCAGTGAGCTACCATCAGGACAGGGTCCCATCAATGAGCAGTTCTTC
NA,NA,TRBV5-1,TRBJ1-2,CASSPAGGSYGYTF,TGCGCCAGCAGCCCGGCGGGGGGGTCCTATGGCTACACCTTC
once,TRBD1,TRBV27,TRBJ1-3,CASSPKWDRPGRYSGNTIYF,TGTGCCAGCAGCCCCAAGTGGGACAGGCCCGGCCGTTACTCTGGAAACACCATATATTTT
NA,NA,TRBV6-5,TRBJ1-1,CASSYRGGMGAFF,TGTGCCAGCAGTTACAGGGGAGGTATGGGAGCTTTCTTT
NA,NA,TRBV7-2,TRBJ1-5,CASSLTENQPQHF,TGTGCCAGCAGCCTAACAGAGAATCAGCCCCAGCATTTT
NA,NA,TRBV7-9,TRBJ2-5,CASSLGTGRQETQYF,TGTGCCAGCAGCTTAGGAACGGGTAGACAAGAGACCCAGTACTTC
NA,NA,TRBV7-2,TRBJ1-4,CASSLGVGGKLFF,TGTGCCAGCAGCCTTGGGGTGGGCGGGAAACTGTTTTTT
NA,NA,TRBV6-5,TRBJ1-5,CASSYSLQVGQPQHF,TGTGCCAGCAGTTACTCGCTTCAGGTTGGTCAGCCCCAGCATTTT
NA,TRBD1,TRBV18,TRBJ1-2,CASSPRDREFGYTF,TGTGCCAGCTCACCACGGGACAGGGAGTTTGGCTACACCTTC
NA,TRBD1,TRBV27,TRBJ1-6,CASSLSRQGVGSPLHF,TGTGCCAGCAGTTTATCCCGACAGGGCGTCGGTTCACCCCTCCACTTT
NA,TRBD1,TRBV27,TRBJ1-2,CASGTGWGYTF,TGTGCCAGCGGGACAGGGTGGGGCTACACCTTC